These 21 T cell receptor beta chains share one sample of origin, sequenced in a study of T cells expressing NK-cell markers. TCRdb re-called the 5' RACE reads; one entry per CDR3 protein, DNA not given. This repertoire includes about 180,000 distinct CDR3 sequences. The material sequenced was blood T cells: a sorted CD56 or NKG2C T cell subset, CD4+ or CD8+ T cells, or bulk PBMC T cells (not recorded which). The source is a woman between 18 and 69 years old in good health.

The rearrangement joins TRBV7-8 to TRBJ2-7; TCRdb returns TRBD1, unconfirmable since there is no DNA. The CDR3 covers 13 residues. The V gene's germline CDR1 is SGHVS and CDR2 FQNEAQ. The CDR3 sequence: CASSLNVGDEQYF.

The chain links TRBV30 to TRBJ2-3. This CDR3 region has 14 residues. CDR1 is GTSNPN and CDR2 is SVGIG in the germline V gene (reference sequence). The CDR3 sequence: CAWSHNTHTDTQYF. The whole variable domain, filled in from reference TRBV30 and TRBJ2-3, reads SQTIHQWPATLVQPVGSPLSLECTVEGTSNPNLYWYRQAAGRGLQLLFYSVGIGQISSEVPQNLSASRPQDRQFILSSKKLLLSDSGFYLCAWSHNTHTDTQYFGPGTRLTVL.

The chain carries TRBV18 and TRBJ1-5; TCRdb picks TRBD1, but there is no DNA to check that call. The CDR3 is 15 amino acids. Germline V lookup: CDR1 KGHSH, CDR2 LQKENI. CDR3 residues: CASSARTGSNQPQHF.

This chain joins TRBV5-1 and TRBJ1-1; the TCRdb call, TRBD1, lacks DNA for checking. CDR1 is SGHRS and CDR2 is YFSETQ in the germline V gene. The CDR3 length is 15 residues. The CDR3 protein is CASSFRTGINTEAFF.

The V gene is TRBV24-1, the J gene TRBJ1-1; the D call from TCRdb, TRBD1, cannot be confirmed without DNA. CDR1 and CDR2 from the germline V gene are KGHDR and SFDVKD. This CDR3 contains 15 residues. The CDR3 region is CATSPTGSLKTEAFF.

This chain links TRBV20-1 with TRBJ2-1; as DNA is missing, the TRBD2 call by TCRdb cannot be tested. The germline V gene has CDR1 DFQATT and CDR2 SNEGSKA (reference sequence). The CDR3 is 15 residues long. CDR3 amino acids: CSAGTSGINYNEQFF.

The rearrangement links TRBV7-2 to TRBJ1-1. Germline assignment: CDR1 SGHTA and CDR2 FQGNSA. The CDR3 contains 15 residues. CDR3 sequence reads: CASTMLVGGYTEAFF.

This chain connects TRBV2 to TRBJ2-7. CDR3 length equals 12 residues. Germline V CDR1 and CDR2: SNHLY, FYNNEI. The CDR3 reads CASRRQNYEQYF.

The J gene is TRBJ1-3, the V gene TRBV12-3 or TRBV12-4. This CDR3 is 15 amino acids long. Here the CDR3 reads CASSWRGWSGNTIYF.

The gene calls are TRBV3-1 and TRBJ2-5. CDR3 length: 16 amino acids. Germline CDR1 and CDR2: LGHDT and YNNKEL (reference sequence). CDR3 residues: CASSQWGSGTEETQYF.

The CDR3 is CASSLNPSGPYEQYF. The rearrangement uses TRBV7-3 and TRBJ2-7; TCRdb's D call of TRBD2 is untestable without DNA. The CDR3 covers 15 residues. CDR1 is SGHTA and CDR2 is FQGTGA in the germline V gene.

V gene TRBV13 combines with J gene TRBJ2-5. Germline loops: CDR1 PRHDT, CDR2 FYEKMQ (reference sequence). The CDR3 loop spans 13 amino acids. CDR3 region: CASSHGTQETQYF.

The genes are TRBV5-1 and TRBJ2-2. CDR3 length equals 15 residues. The germline V gene has CDR1 SGHRS and CDR2 YFSETQ. CDR3 protein: CASSPKGSGTGELFF.

The chain employs TRBV10-3 and TRBJ2-5; TCRdb lists TRBD1, though no DNA is available to test this call. Germline V gene sequence: CDR1 ENHRY, CDR2 SYGVKD. CDR3 length: 15 residues. CDR3: CAISDLGTGEETQYF.

This chain joins TRBV30 and TRBJ2-2; the TCRdb D gene call, TRBD1, has no DNA to confirm it. Germline-derived CDR1 and CDR2 are GTSNPN and SVGIG (reference sequence). This CDR3 comprises 14 residues. This chain's CDR3 is CAWTRDRVTGELFF. The variable domain in full, completed from reference TRBV30 and TRBJ2-2, reads SQTIHQWPATLVQPVGSPLSLECTVEGTSNPNLYWYRQAAGRGLQLLFYSVGIGQISSEVPQNLSASRPQDRQFILSSKKLLLSDSGFYLCAWTRDRVTGELFFGEGSRLTVL.

This CDR3 is CASSVSTGVATNEKLFF. The genes are TRBV9 and TRBJ1-4; as DNA is missing, the TRBD1 call by TCRdb cannot be tested. The CDR3 is 17 residues long. From germline, CDR1 is SGDLS and CDR2 YYNGEE.

The rearrangement uses TRBV5-1 and TRBJ1-4; TCRdb designates TRBD1, a call that cannot be tested without DNA. There are 15 residues in the CDR3. Germline CDR1 and CDR2: SGHRS and YFSETQ. This CDR3 is CASSTLTGGREKLFF.

The rearrangement links TRBV7-2 to TRBJ2-1; the D call of TRBD1 rests on TCRdb alone, since no DNA is present to check it. Germline V gives CDR1 SGHTA, CDR2 FQGNSA. The CDR3 extends over 15 amino acids. CDR3 residues: CASRPLPGAYNEQFF.

The chain couples TRBV7-2 to TRBJ2-1; the TCRdb D gene call, TRBD2, has no DNA to confirm it. CDR3 size: 17 residues. Germline values: CDR1 SGHTA, CDR2 FQGNSA. The CDR3 spells CASSLEVAGGPLGEQFF. The full variable domain, its missing parts supplied by reference TRBV7-2 and TRBJ2-1, is GAGVSQSPSNKVTEKGKDVELRCDPISGHTALYWYRQSLGQGLEFLIYFQGNSAPDKSGLPSDRFSAERTGGSVSTLTIQRTQQEDSAVYLCASSLEVAGGPLGEQFFGPGTRLTVL.

V gene TRBV20-1 combines with J gene TRBJ1-1; no DNA is available, so the TRBD1 call from TCRdb remains unchecked. Looked up from germline, CDR1 is DFQATT and CDR2 is SNEGSKA (reference sequence). This CDR3 is built from 14 residues. The CDR3 is CSATHRAGDTEAFF.

The chain combines TRBV10-3 with TRBJ1-1; TCRdb returns TRBD1, unconfirmable since there is no DNA. The CDR3 is 13 amino acids. CDR1 is ENHRY, CDR2 SYGVKD, per germline. CDR3 amino acids: CAITRQGNTEAFF.